The text below deals with one TCR beta chain. Its antigen is not identified. Together with a sample-barcoded 5' primer, a J-beta primer mix was included in a second PCR lasting about 7 to 12 cycles. TCRdb re-called the 5' RACE reads through MiXCR, storing one row per CDR3 protein. The sample records 650,000 to 800,000 distinct CDR3 sequences, roughly 44% being singletons. These data belong to a study of blood T cells in healthy people across ages. General study results and limits: Both higher diversity and more naive CD4+ cells marked long-lived donors when set against aged donors.

CDR1 and CDR2 from the germline V gene are DFQATT and SNEGSKA (reference sequence). V shed 0 bases, J shed 5 bases, and the junction held 9 bases outside the gene matches. The CDR3 is 15 residues long. The authors extracted at least 6 micrograms of total RNA per sample. Sequences were obtained from blood. The V and J genes are TRBV20-1 and TRBJ2-7; TRBD1 agrees at 8 bases. This TCR was sampled from a man aged 60 to 69 in good health. The CDR3, as DNA: TGCAGTGCTAGAGATCGGGGACAGGCATTCGACGAGCAGTACTTC. This gives the protein CSARDRGQAFDEQYF.